Included here is one T cell receptor (beta chain) sequence, with context. This clonotype was picked up a small number of times. Its specific antigen is unknown. Base quality data are lacking; no much larger clone is found one base away. The instrument was an Illumina HiSeq 2500. Quantitative 5'-RACE with molecular barcodes was the method used to prepare the TCR beta libraries. Regarding the original processing steps: A new computational method based on a probabilistic model of VDJ rearrangement was used to identify disease-linked TCR variants. TCRdb itself trimmed the public reads at Q25 with fastp, ran MiXCR and retained productive beta chains. Entries are consolidated by CDR3 protein sequence, retaining the most common genes and DNA. TCRdb's processing, not the authors' own work, is the source of the V and J calls. In this sample the table shows fewer than 400,000 distinct CDR3 sequences, roughly 8% of which occur a single time. More than 12% of the sample lies in the top ten.

This sample was taken from a study of CD8 T cells in ankylosing spondylitis (TCRdb year 2017). Looking at the study overall: T cell receptor beta repertoires were profiled in healthy donors and ankylosing spondylitis patients so that disease-linked TCR variants could be found. In total, the full study cohort was made up of approximately 99 healthy donors and approximately 24 ankylosing spondylitis patients. Samples of peripheral blood were taken, and for ankylosing spondylitis patients, synovial fluid was collected as well.

On the study overall, not on this receptor specifically: A TCR beta motif of about 8 highly homologous amino acid variants appeared characteristic of blood from ankylosing spondylitis patients. Some of the motif variants had been reported before in the synovial fluid and blood of reactive arthritis patients, a finding that suggests common disease-initiation mechanisms. A CD8+ phenotype was shown by the disease-linked clones, which were found at relatively low frequencies in peripheral blood. The disease-linked clones were reported as significantly enriched in matched synovial fluid samples from ankylosing spondylitis patients.

Measured from the cysteine to the phenylalanine, the CDR3 is 11 residues long. The DNA shown is the 33-base CDR3, in frame from base 1. The germline V gene encodes CDR1 SNHLY and CDR2 FYNNEI. Trimming takes 4 bases from V and 7 bases from J, and the germline ends sit 7 bases apart. This receptor was obtained from a male donor with ankylosing spondylitis. The sequence links TRBV2 to TRBJ1-2; TRBD1 might be the D gene, on 5 matching bases. The sample taken for sequencing was blood, either unsorted or a sorted T cell fraction (not recorded which). The sequenced DNA: TGTGCCAGCAGTGCACAGGCTGGCTACACCTTC. Translation gives CASSAQAGYTF.